This T cell receptor (beta chain) was captured by sequencing in a study of response to subunit inactivated influenza vaccine. Study-level results: Few additional T cells are recruited per seasonal influenza vaccination, authors suggested.

Via MiXCR, TCRdb re-called the RT-PCR reads, giving one row per CDR3 protein. The sample has about 700,000 distinct CDR3 sequences, 15% to 19% seen once. This clonotype has only a few counts. What it recognizes is unknown. The sample here was PBMCs from blood, taken roughly 12 days after vaccination. The clonotype comes from a man between 50 and 59 years old who received an inactivated influenza vaccine.

The chain's CDR3 is CAIRNSGTTLDEQFF. The DNA for the CDR3 is TGTGCCATCAGAAATAGCGGGACCACGCTGGATGAGCAGTTCTTC. The V and J genes are TRBV10-3 and TRBJ2-1; 8 nucleotides match TRBD2. The CDR3 extends over 15 amino acids. The junction had 12 bases not matched to a gene; V was cut back by 6 bases and J by 8 bases. Germline lookup yields CDR1 ENHRY and CDR2 SYGVKD.